This TCR beta chain was recovered during a study of control samples from healthy donors and cancer patients. The sample holds one count of this clone. Profiling relied on immunoSEQ multiplex PCR, and the TCRdb table lists in-frame clones only, not all of them. The table has some 82,000 clones, more than 75% seen once. Looked up from germline, CDR1 is SGHTA and CDR2 is FQGNSA. Trimming removed 3 bases from V and 5 bases from J; junction bases left unmatched: 4. This CDR3 is built from 14 residues. The TCR was taken from a man aged 50-59 years in good health. Sequenced sample: blood. The genes are TRBV7-2 and TRBJ2-7, with 10 bases identical to TRBD2. The DNA of the CDR3 is TGTGCCAGCAGCTTTCAGCGGGAGGGAAACGAGCAGTACTTC. Translation gives CASSFQREGNEQYF.